In its sample, the clone carrying this TCR beta chain was seen many times. Method: immunoSEQ multiplex PCR; TCRdb's copy keeps in-frame clones and lacks some. The top ten hold 2.5% to 3.5% of the sample, which has about 360,000 clones, around 83% seen once. The sample comes from a study of blood T cell repertoires in COVID-19. In the study overall: The analysed material was cDNA or gDNA that came from T cells, B-cell-depleted T cells, or PBMCs.

The sample comprised peripheral blood. This clonotype was sampled from a man between 25 and 39 years old with active or convalescent COVID-19.

The CDR3 DNA reads TGTGCCAGCAGTTACGCGGGAACAGCCTACACCTTC. It codes for CASSYAGTAYTF. The chain has TRBV6-2 or TRBV6-3 and TRBJ1-2; D is undetermined. Germline V lookup: CDR1 MNHEY, CDR2 SVGEGT. This CDR3 has 12 residues. Between the trimmed V and J ends, which lost 2 bases and 10 bases, there was a span of 11 bases.